This T cell receptor beta chain was captured by sequencing in a study of CD39 and CD103 CD8 tumor-infiltrating T cells. Trimming took off 1 base at V and 0 bases at J, with 16 bases between the two ends. CDR3 length: 18 amino acids. The germline CDR1 and CDR2 sequences are GTSNPN and SVGIG (reference sequence). Measured with immunoSEQ multiplex PCR; TCRdb has only the in-frame clones, and not every one. The data show just under 3,000 clones, roughly four fifths seen once. The sequence was collected from a human donor with head and neck squamous cell carcinoma. Input material: CD39- CD103- CD8+ T cells sorted from the tumor. Stated subset: CD103-CD39- double-negative CD45RA- CD8 T cells. V gene TRBV30 combines with J gene TRBJ2-6, with a tentative D call TRBD1 (6 bases). The DNA of the CDR3 is TGTGCCTGGAGTGCCGGGACATATCCCTTCTCTGGGGCCAACGTCCTGACTTTC. Encoded protein: CAWSAGTYPFSGANVLTF. Filled out from reference TRBV30 and TRBJ2-6, the complete variable domain reads SQTIHQWPATLVQPVGSPLSLECTVEGTSNPNLYWYRQAAGRGLQLLFYSVGIGQISSEVPQNLSASRPQDRQFILSSKKLLLSDSGFYLCAWSAGTYPFSGANVLTFGAGSRLTVL.